Each of the 20 T cell receptor beta chains below was sequenced from the same sample in a study of neurological immune-mediated disorders. In TCRdb, the 5' RACE reads were re-called with MiXCR into one record per CDR3 protein. The sample lists over 35,000 distinct CDR3 sequences; around 4.3% were seen once. Sequencing input: PBMCs. The receptors come from a woman aged 60-75 years with multiple sclerosis.

This clonotype was recorded many times. The V gene is TRBV4-1, the J gene TRBJ1-5, with D possibly TRBD1 on 5 matching bases. The germline gives CDR1 MGHRA, CDR2 YSYEKL. This CDR3 contains 15 residues. V was cut by 4 bases and J by 9 bases, with 19 bases left in between. This chain's CDR3 is CASSPTGPKMRPQHF. As DNA, the CDR3 is TGCGCCAGCAGCCCGACGGGGCCAAAAATGCGGCCCCAGCATTTT.

This clonotype has more than one count but fewer than ten. V usage is TRBV9 and J usage is TRBJ1-1; 8 bases are shared with TRBD1. With V trimmed by 3 bases and J by 2 bases, 9 bases remained unmatched. The germline gives CDR1 SGDLS, CDR2 YYNGEE. The length of the CDR3 is 16 residues. The CDR3 nucleotides are TGTGCCAGCAGCGCCGGTGCAGGGGGCTTAAACACTGAAGCTTTCTTT. Encoded protein: CASSAGAGGLNTEAFF.

This clonotype occurred many times. The chain combines TRBV10-3 with TRBJ2-7; 8 bases align to TRBD2. The junction had 7 bases not matched to a gene; V was cut back by 8 bases and J by 7 bases. The CDR3 totals 12 residues. Per the germline V gene, CDR1 is ENHRY and CDR2 is SYGVKD. The CDR3 nucleotides are TGTGCCATCGGGCCTAGCGGGCGGGAGCAGTACGTC. Protein: CAIGPSGREQYV.

This clonotype was found many times. The chain employs TRBV21-1 and TRBJ1-2; TRBD1, as called in the table, went unchecked against the DNA. TRBV21-1 is a pseudogene segment. The CDR3 covers 15 residues. CDR3 in amino acids: CASSKGQESVTGYTF. DNA for the CDR3: TGTGCCAGCAGCAAGGGTCAGGAATCTGTAACTGGCTACACCTTC.

The chain recombines TRBV9 with TRBJ2-7, with 8 nucleotides matching TRBD1. V was clipped by 0 bases and J by 1 base; unmatched bases: 3. This CDR3 is 15 amino acids long. Germline CDR1 and CDR2: SGDLS and YYNGEE. The DNA for the CDR3 is TGTGCCAGCAGCGTAGGGACAGGGACTTCCTACGAGCAGTACTTC. It encodes CASSVGTGTSYEQYF.

This clonotype was seen many times. The rearrangement joins TRBV11-2 to TRBJ1-3; no clear D. The CDR3 loop spans 13 amino acids. CDR1 is SGHAT and CDR2 is FQNNGV in the germline V gene. Trimming shortened V by 5 bases and J by 4 bases, and 9 bases separated the two germline ends. The CDR3 DNA is TGTGCCAGCAGCCAAGGGCCAGGAAACACCATATATTTT. Protein: CASSQGPGNTIYF.

A few counts support this clonotype. V and J are TRBV27 and TRBJ2-1; no clear D gene. There are 15 residues in the CDR3. The germline V gene has CDR1 MNHEY and CDR2 SMNVEV (reference sequence). Trimming shortened V by 4 bases and J by 0 bases, and 10 bases separated the two germline ends. CDR3 loop: CASSSRPGSYNEQFF. The CDR3 nucleotides are TGTGCCAGCAGTTCCCGACCCGGCTCCTACAATGAGCAGTTCTTC.

This clonotype appeared a few times. This sequence joins TRBV9 and TRBJ2-2; 11 nucleotides align to TRBD1. With 3 bases clipped from V and 4 bases from J, the junction kept 8 bases outside the gene matches. CDR3 length: 17 amino acids. Germline-derived CDR1 and CDR2 are SGDLS and YYNGEE. CDR3 DNA sequence: TGTGCCAGCAGCGCCGATCTCGGGACAGGGGGCACCGGGGAGCTGTTTTTT. It codes for CASSADLGTGGTGELFF.

This clonotype was seen many times. The chain combines TRBV25-1 with TRBJ1-2; 8 bases fit TRBD1. This CDR3 spans 15 amino acids. Germline values: CDR1 MGHDK, CDR2 SYGVNS. Trimming at V came to 4 bases and at J to 7 bases, leaving 11 bases not matched to a gene. The CDR3 region is CASSGGHRGAVGYTF. DNA for the CDR3: TGTGCCAGCAGTGGGGGCCACAGGGGGGCTGTTGGCTACACCTTC.

This clonotype came up a few times. The V gene is TRBV5-1, the J gene TRBJ2-7; D possibly corresponds to TRBD2 (6 bases). This CDR3 contains 12 residues. Germline loops: CDR1 SGHRS, CDR2 YFSETQ. V lost 4 bases to trimming and J lost 7 bases, with 12 bases between them. The CDR3 coding sequence is TGCGCCAGCAGCCGCGGGGTAACTGAGCAGTACTTC. Protein: CASSRGVTEQYF.

This clonotype was recorded a few times. The V call is TRBV11-2, the J call TRBJ2-3; a weak D match, TRBD2 (6 bases). CDR1 is SGHAT and CDR2 is FQNNGV in the germline V gene. CDR3 size: 15 residues. V was pared by 5 bases and J by 2 bases, with 14 bases between. DNA for the CDR3: TGTGCCAGCAGCCGCGGGACTCCTGACACAGATACGCAGTATTTT. Translation gives CASSRGTPDTDTQYF.

This clonotype was counted at least ten times. The V gene is TRBV5-1, the J gene TRBJ2-3; 7 bases are a match to TRBD2. Losses at the gene ends were 4 bases for V and 2 bases for J; bases not matched to a gene: 7. The CDR3 covers 15 residues. Germline CDR1 and CDR2: SGHRS and YFSETQ. CDR3 bases: TGCGCCAGCAGCCGGGGACTAACTAACACAGATACGCAGTATTTT. The encoded protein is CASSRGLTNTDTQYF. Complete variable domain (other parts from reference TRBV5-1 and TRBJ2-3): KAGVTQTPRYLIKTRGQQVTLSCSPISGHRSVSWYQQTPGQGLQFLFEYFSETQRNKGNFPGRFSGRQFSNSRSEMNVSTLELGDSALYLCASSRGLTNTDTQYFGPGTRLTVL.

J is TRBJ1-1 and V is TRBV7-8; D unclear. With 5 bases removed from V and 5 bases from J, the gap between germline ends came to 12 bases. Germline loops: CDR1 SGHVS, CDR2 FQNEAQ. The CDR3 covers 13 residues. The CDR3 region is CASSNVLGTEAFF. CDR3 nucleotides: TGTGCCAGCAGCAACGTCTTGGGGACTGAAGCTTTCTTT.

The chain joins TRBV7-8 to TRBJ2-7; D gene ambiguous. The CDR3 has 14 amino acids. V was shortened by 0 bases and J by 3 bases, with 9 bases between the two germline ends. CDR1 is SGHVS, CDR2 FQNEAQ, per germline. The CDR3 bases are TGTGCCAGCAGCTTAGCTCGGGTAAACTACGAGCAGTACTTC. It yields the protein CASSLARVNYEQYF.

This clonotype has more than one count but fewer than ten. This chain connects TRBV12-3 or TRBV12-4 to TRBJ1-3; D call uncertain. The CDR3 extends over 10 amino acids. V lost 8 bases to trimming and J lost 5 bases, with 4 bases between them. CDR3 in amino acids: CASQRNTIYF. CDR3 sequence (DNA): TGTGCCAGCCAACGAAACACCATATATTTT.

Many counts were recorded for this clonotype. This chain joins TRBV29-1 and TRBJ1-4; TRBD1 might be the D (5 bases). The CDR3 is 15 residues long. In germline, CDR1 is SQVTM, CDR2 ANQGSEA. V dropped 4 bases and J dropped 0 bases, with 12 bases sitting between them. In nucleotides, the CDR3 is TGCAGCGTTGCCGACAGAAGAGCAACTAATGAAAAACTGTTTTTT. Protein: CSVADRRATNEKLFF.

In this sample, this clonotype turned up many times. The chain links TRBV9 to TRBJ1-2; D remains ambiguous. This CDR3 is 12 amino acids long. Between the trimmed V and J ends, which lost 0 bases and 4 bases, there was a span of 4 bases. Germline V gene sequence: CDR1 SGDLS, CDR2 YYNGEE. This chain's CDR3 is CASSVDGYGYTF. The DNA of the CDR3 is TGTGCCAGCAGCGTAGACGGCTATGGCTACACCTTC.

The table lists this clonotype with many counts. This chain connects TRBV12-3 or TRBV12-4 to TRBJ1-1; D not certain. The V gene lost 5 bases and the J gene lost 0 bases, with 7 bases spanning the gap. The CDR3 extends over 13 amino acids. In DNA, the CDR3 is TGTGCCAGCAGTAACAACTTGAACACTGAAGCTTTCTTT. Its translation is CASSNNLNTEAFF.

This clonotype showed up many times. The V and J genes are TRBV28 and TRBJ2-6; D might be TRBD1 (5 bases). Germline V gene lookup returns CDR1 MDHEN and CDR2 SYDVKM. The CDR3 sequence is 15 residues long. Deletions cut 3 bases from V and 2 bases from J, with 8 bases between. Written as DNA, the CDR3 is TGTGCCAGCAGTTTTCCCAGGGCTGGGGCCAACGTCCTGACTTTC. Protein: CASSFPRAGANVLTF.

The chain employs TRBV20-1 and TRBJ2-5; 7 positions agree with TRBD2. Trimming removed 2 bases from V and 5 bases from J; junction bases left unmatched: 11. This CDR3 is built from 15 residues. CDR1 DFQATT and CDR2 SNEGSKA come from the germline V gene (reference sequence). CDR3 bases: TGCAGTGCTAGAAACGCGGCTAGCGGTTTGGAGACCCAGTACTTC. Protein: CSARNAASGLETQYF.